One sample yielded the 18 T cell receptor beta chains listed below, sequenced in a study of PD-1 blockade in classical Hodgkin lymphoma. Each and every patient relapsed after autologous stem cell transplantation, and patients got differing brentuximab vedotin exposure. TCRdb's copy holds only in-frame clones and misses some; the assay was immunoSEQ multiplex PCR. The sample lists about 54,000 clones; around 93% were seen once. Here the sequenced sample was peripheral blood mononuclear cells (PBMCs), taken before the second cycle of nivolumab. The receptors here all came from a human donor with classical Hodgkin lymphoma.

This clone was observed a single time. CDR3 nucleotide sequence: TGTGCCAGCAGTGCGTGGACTAGCGGGATAGGGTCGGAGACCCAGTACTTC. Translated: CASSAWTSGIGSETQYF. V gene TRBV28 combines with J gene TRBJ2-5; 12 bases align to TRBD2. The V segment lost 5 bases and the J segment 5 bases; nucleotides outside the gene matches: 12. Germline V gene data show CDR1 as MDHEN and CDR2 as SYDVKM. The CDR3 spans 17 residues.

The J gene is TRBJ2-7, the V gene TRBV7-9; a possible D gene is TRBD2 (5 bases). The V end lost 1 base, the J end lost 0 bases, and 13 bases lay between the germline ends. This CDR3 region has 16 residues. Germline V lookup: CDR1 SEHNR, CDR2 FQNEAQ (reference sequence). CDR3 nucleotides: TGTGCCAGCAGCTTAGTTTTAATGGGGAGCTCCTACGAGCAGTACTTC. This sequence encodes CASSLVLMGSSYEQYF.

This chain joins TRBV7-3 and TRBJ2-3; D tentatively fits TRBD1 or TRBD2 (7 bases each). V shed 5 bases and J shed 4 bases, with 19 bases lying between them. CDR1 is SGHTA and CDR2 is FQGTGA in the germline V gene. The CDR3 extends over 16 amino acids. The CDR3 coding sequence is TGTGCCAGCAGCCGGGGAGGGGGCATGGTCGCAGATACGCAGTATTTT. As protein: CASSRGGGMVADTQYF. Complete variable domain (other parts from reference TRBV7-3 and TRBJ2-3): GAGVSQTPSNKVTEKGKYVELRCDPISGHTALYWYRQSLGQGPEFLIYFQGTGAADDSGLPNDRFFAVRPEGSVSTLKIQRTERGDSAVYLCASSRGGGMVADTQYFGPGTRLTVL.

The chain recombines TRBV4-3 with TRBJ2-1; no clear D. Looked up from germline, CDR1 is LGHNA and CDR2 is YSLEER. V was trimmed by 3 bases and J by 8 bases, leaving 20 bases between them. This CDR3 has 16 residues. The CDR3 bases are TGCGCCAGCAGCCAGATCCTGGGCCAGTTGGTCGATGAGCAGTTCTTC. This sequence encodes CASSQILGQLVDEQFF.

This sequence joins TRBV13 and TRBJ1-3, with D uncertain. This CDR3 is 17 amino acids long. Looked up from germline, CDR1 is PRHDT and CDR2 is FYEKMQ (reference sequence). V shed 1 base and J shed 0 bases, with 13 bases lying between them. This CDR3 reads CASSLVGSSISGNTIYF. The CDR3 DNA reads TGTGCCAGCAGCTTAGTGGGCAGCTCAATCTCTGGAAACACCATATATTTT.

For this clone: Distinct nucleotide sequences in the sample also encode this CDR3. The V call is TRBV18, the J call TRBJ1-2, with 8 bases fitting TRBD1. This CDR3 is built from 15 residues. The germline V gene encodes CDR1 KGHSH and CDR2 LQKENI. Unmatched junction bases numbered 6, after V lost 2 bases and J lost 4 bases. CDR3 region: CASSPVGQGAYGYTF. The CDR3 region has the DNA TGTGCCAGCTCACCAGTGGGTCAGGGGGCCTATGGCTACACCTTC.

The V gene is TRBV6-1, the J gene TRBJ1-6; D ambiguous. In germline, CDR1 is MNHNS, CDR2 SASEGT. The CDR3 runs to 15 residues. V dropped 7 bases and J dropped 0 bases, with 10 bases sitting between them. The CDR3 region is CASMGPSSYNSPLHF. CDR3 in DNA: TGTGCCAGCATGGGCCCAAGCTCCTATAATTCACCCCTCCACTTT.

The chain carries TRBV7-9 and TRBJ1-1, with D uncertain. Deletions cut 3 bases from V and 3 bases from J, with 5 bases between. CDR1 and CDR2 (germline): SEHNR, FQNEAQ (reference sequence). The CDR3 totals 12 residues. The CDR3 loop reads CASSFLDTEAFF. In DNA, the CDR3 is TGTGCCAGCAGCTTCTTGGACACTGAAGCTTTCTTT.

J is TRBJ2-7 and V is TRBV11-2, with 8 bases that match TRBD2. The CDR3 has 15 residues. Germline assignment: CDR1 SGHAT and CDR2 FQNNGV. V was pared by 5 bases and J by 7 bases, with 13 bases of the junction left unmatched. CDR3: CASSPRVTSGKEQYF. CDR3 sequence (DNA): TGTGCCAGCAGCCCTAGAGTTACTAGCGGAAAGGAGCAGTACTTC.

The chain carries TRBV30 and TRBJ2-7; possible D gene TRBD2, 11 bases. V shed 0 bases and J shed 1 base, with 34 bases lying between them. The germline gives CDR1 GTSNPN, CDR2 SVGIG (reference sequence). CDR3 length: 22 amino acids. The CDR3: CAWSVHGQGVLLGLAASYEQYF. As DNA, the CDR3 is TGTGCCTGGAGTGTACACGGACAGGGGGTTTTGCTGGGACTAGCGGCGTCCTACGAGCAGTACTTC.

This clone was counted between two and nine times. The chain employs TRBV28 and TRBJ2-7, with D unresolved. Germline V CDR1 and CDR2: MDHEN, SYDVKM. The CDR3 has 10 residues. Trimming took 11 bases from V and 5 from J, leaving 10 bases between them. Here the CDR3 DNA reads TGTGCCGCCGGTGGGGACGAGCAGTACTTC. Residues: CAAGGDEQYF.

This chain uses TRBV27 with TRBJ2-7; 13 positions agree with TRBD2. CDR1 and CDR2 from the germline V gene are MNHEY and SMNVEV (reference sequence). The CDR3 extends over 15 amino acids. V lost 5 bases and J lost 3; bases outside the gene matches: 4. The CDR3 sequence is CASSTGTSGDYEQYF. In DNA, the CDR3 is TGTGCCAGCAGTACGGGGACTAGCGGGGACTACGAGCAGTACTTC.

The CDR3 sequence is CASSAPQGKSGTDTQYF. CDR3 nucleotides: TGTGCCAGCAGCGCCCCACAGGGGAAGAGTGGCACAGATACGCAGTATTTT. V gene TRBV6-4 combines with J gene TRBJ2-3; 7 nucleotides match TRBD1. Trimming took 6 bases from V and 1 from J; bases not matched to a gene: 13. The CDR3 covers 17 residues. CDR1 MRHNA and CDR2 SNTAGT come from the germline V gene.

The genes are TRBV11-2 and TRBJ2-1; a weak D match, TRBD1 (8 bases). The CDR3 has 16 amino acids. Germline CDR1 and CDR2: SGHAT and FQNNGV. V shed 4 bases and J shed 8 bases, with 21 bases lying between them. CDR3 sequence: CASSSHGRLQGDEQFF. The CDR3 DNA follows: TGTGCCAGCAGCTCCCACGGGAGGCTACAGGGGGATGAGCAGTTCTTC.

This chain uses TRBV19 with TRBJ2-6, with D hard to call. Deletions cut 3 bases from V and 0 bases from J, with 6 bases between. This CDR3 is built from 15 residues. Germline V gives CDR1 LNHDA, CDR2 SQIVND (reference sequence). CDR3 sequence (DNA): TGTGCCAGTAGTATTGTGAACTCTGGGGCCAACGTCCTGACTTTC. Its translation: CASSIVNSGANVLTF. The entire variable domain, with the rest obtained from reference TRBV19 and TRBJ2-6, is as follows: DGGITQSPKYLFRKEGQNVTLSCEQNLNHDAMYWYRQDPGQGLRLIYYSQIVNDFQKGDIAEGYSVSREKKESFPLTVTSAQKNPTAFYLCASSIVNSGANVLTFGAGSRLTVL.

The chain couples TRBV18 to TRBJ1-3, with TRBD1 as a possible D gene (6 bases). The germline CDR1 and CDR2 sequences are KGHSH and LQKENI. Trimming took off 0 bases at V and 4 bases at J, with 7 bases between the two ends. This CDR3 contains 14 residues. The CDR3 region is CASSPPGGGNTIYF. In DNA form, the CDR3 reads TGTGCCAGCTCACCACCGGGGGGCGGAAACACCATATATTTT.

The V call is TRBV6-5, the J call TRBJ2-1; a weak D match, TRBD2 (6 bases). CDR3 length: 15 residues. Germline V gene sequence: CDR1 MNHEY, CDR2 SVGAGI. The V end lost 1 base, the J end lost 9 bases, and 16 bases lay between the germline ends. As DNA, the CDR3 is TGTGCCAGCAGTTACTATGCGGGGATCGGCAGTGAGCAGTTCTTC. Residues: CASSYYAGIGSEQFF.

The chain couples TRBV7-2 to TRBJ1-3; 8 bases align to TRBD1. V trimming: 3 bases; J trimming: 0 bases; junction bases outside the gene matches: 7. Germline V gives CDR1 SGHTA, CDR2 FQGNSA. This CDR3 has 17 residues. DNA for the CDR3: TGTGCCAGCAGCTTCGGACAGGGCCCAGTCTCTGGAAACACCATATATTTT. It translates to CASSFGQGPVSGNTIYF. Drawing the rest from reference TRBV7-2 and TRBJ1-3, the complete variable domain is GAGVSQSPSNKVTEKGKDVELRCDPISGHTALYWYRQSLGQGLEFLIYFQGNSAPDKSGLPSDRFSAERTGGSVSTLTIQRTQQEDSAVYLCASSFGQGPVSGNTIYFGEGSWLTVV.